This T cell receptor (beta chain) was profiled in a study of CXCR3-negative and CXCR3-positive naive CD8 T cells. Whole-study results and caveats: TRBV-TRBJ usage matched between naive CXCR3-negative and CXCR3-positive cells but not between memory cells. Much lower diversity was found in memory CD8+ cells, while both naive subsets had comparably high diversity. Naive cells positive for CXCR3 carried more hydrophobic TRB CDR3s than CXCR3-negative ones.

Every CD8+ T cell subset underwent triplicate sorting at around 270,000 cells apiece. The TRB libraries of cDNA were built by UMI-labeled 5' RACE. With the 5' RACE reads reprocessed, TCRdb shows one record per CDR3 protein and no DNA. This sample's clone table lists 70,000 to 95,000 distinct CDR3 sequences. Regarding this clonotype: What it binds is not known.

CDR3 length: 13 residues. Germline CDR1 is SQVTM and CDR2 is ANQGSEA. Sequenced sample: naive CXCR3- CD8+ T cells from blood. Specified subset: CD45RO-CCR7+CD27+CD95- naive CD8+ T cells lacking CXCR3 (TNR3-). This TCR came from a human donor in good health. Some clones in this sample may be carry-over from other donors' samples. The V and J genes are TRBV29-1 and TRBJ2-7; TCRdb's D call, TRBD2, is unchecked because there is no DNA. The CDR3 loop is CSVGGGDSYEQYF.